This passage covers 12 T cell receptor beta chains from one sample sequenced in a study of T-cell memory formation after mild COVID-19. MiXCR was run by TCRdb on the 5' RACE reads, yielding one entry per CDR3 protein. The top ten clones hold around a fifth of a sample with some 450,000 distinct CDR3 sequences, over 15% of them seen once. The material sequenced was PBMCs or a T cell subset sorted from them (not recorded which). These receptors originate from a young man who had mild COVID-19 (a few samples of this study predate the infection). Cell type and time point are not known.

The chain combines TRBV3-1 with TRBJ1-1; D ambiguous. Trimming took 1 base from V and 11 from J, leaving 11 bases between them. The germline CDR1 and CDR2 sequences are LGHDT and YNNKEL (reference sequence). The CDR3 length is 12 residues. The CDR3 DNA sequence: TGTGCCAGCAGCCAAGCTGTGGGGTCCGCTTTCTTT. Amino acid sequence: CASSQAVGSAFF. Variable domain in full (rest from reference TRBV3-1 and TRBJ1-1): DTAVSQTPKYLVTQMGNDKSIKCEQNLGHDTMYWYKQDSKKFLKIMFSYNNKELIINETVPNRFSPKSPDKAHLNLHINSLELGDSAVYFCASSQAVGSAFFGQGTRLTVV.

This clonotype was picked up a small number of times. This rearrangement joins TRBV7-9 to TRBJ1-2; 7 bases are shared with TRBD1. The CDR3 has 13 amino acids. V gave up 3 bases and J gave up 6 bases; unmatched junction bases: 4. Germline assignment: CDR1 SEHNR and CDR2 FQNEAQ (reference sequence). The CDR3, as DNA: TGTGCCAGCAGCTTTAGACAGGGTGATGGCTACACCTTC. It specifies CASSFRQGDGYTF.

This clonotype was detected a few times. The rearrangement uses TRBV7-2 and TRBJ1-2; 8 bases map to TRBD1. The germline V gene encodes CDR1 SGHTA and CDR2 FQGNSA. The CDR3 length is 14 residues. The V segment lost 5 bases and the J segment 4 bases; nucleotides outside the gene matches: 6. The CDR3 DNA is TGTGCCAGCAGCGTCGGACAGGGCGGCTATGGCTACACCTTC. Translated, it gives CASSVGQGGYGYTF.

CDR3 loop: CSARGGGESNEQFF. The CDR3 nucleotides are TGCAGTGCTAGAGGTGGGGGGGAAAGCAATGAGCAGTTCTTC. The chain joins TRBV20-1 to TRBJ2-1, with 7 positions matching TRBD2. The CDR3 sequence is 14 residues long. The trim removed 1 base at V and 6 bases at J, leaving 6 bases unmatched. From germline, CDR1 is DFQATT and CDR2 SNEGSKA (reference sequence).

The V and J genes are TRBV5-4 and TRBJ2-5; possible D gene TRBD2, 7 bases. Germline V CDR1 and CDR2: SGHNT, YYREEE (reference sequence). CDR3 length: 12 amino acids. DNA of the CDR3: TGTGCAACGGGGGGCTCACAAGAGACCCAGTACTTC. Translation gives CATGGSQETQYF.

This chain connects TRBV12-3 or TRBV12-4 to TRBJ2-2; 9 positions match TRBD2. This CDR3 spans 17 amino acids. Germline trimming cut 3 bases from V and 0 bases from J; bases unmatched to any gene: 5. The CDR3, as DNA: TGTGCCAGCAGTTTCCCCAGCGGGGGGCCGAACACCGGGGAGCTGTTTTTT. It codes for CASSFPSGGPNTGELFF.

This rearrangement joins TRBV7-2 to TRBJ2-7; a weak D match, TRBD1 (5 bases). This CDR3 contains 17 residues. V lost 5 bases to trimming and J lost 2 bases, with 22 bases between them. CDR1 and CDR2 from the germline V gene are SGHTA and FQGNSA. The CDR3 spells CASSLSGLGVGAYEQYF. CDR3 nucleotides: TGTGCCAGCAGCCTATCTGGCCTAGGGGTCGGCGCCTACGAGCAGTACTTC.

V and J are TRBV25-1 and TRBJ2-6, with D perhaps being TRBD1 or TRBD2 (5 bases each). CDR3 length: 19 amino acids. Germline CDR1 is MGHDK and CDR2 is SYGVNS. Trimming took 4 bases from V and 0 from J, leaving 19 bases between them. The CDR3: CASSANTGTGSSGANVLTF. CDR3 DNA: TGTGCCAGCAGTGCCAATACCGGGACGGGATCCTCTGGGGCCAACGTCCTGACTTTC.

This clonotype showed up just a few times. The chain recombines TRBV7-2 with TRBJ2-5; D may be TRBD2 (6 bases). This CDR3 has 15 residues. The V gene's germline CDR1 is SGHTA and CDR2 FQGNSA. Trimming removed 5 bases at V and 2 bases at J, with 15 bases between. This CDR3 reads CASSPGDSRQETQYF. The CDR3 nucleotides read TGTGCCAGCAGCCCGGGGGACTCCAGACAAGAGACCCAGTACTTC.

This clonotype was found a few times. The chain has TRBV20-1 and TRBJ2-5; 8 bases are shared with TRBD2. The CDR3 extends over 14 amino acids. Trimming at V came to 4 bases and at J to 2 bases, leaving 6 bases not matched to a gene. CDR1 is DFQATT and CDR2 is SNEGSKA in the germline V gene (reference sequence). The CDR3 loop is CSATSGLDQETQYF. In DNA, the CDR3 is TGCAGTGCTACCTCGGGACTAGATCAAGAGACCCAGTACTTC.

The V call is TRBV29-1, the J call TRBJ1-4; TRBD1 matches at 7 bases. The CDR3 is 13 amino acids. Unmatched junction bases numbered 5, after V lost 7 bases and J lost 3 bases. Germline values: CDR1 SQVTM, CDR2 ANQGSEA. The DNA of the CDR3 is TGCAGCGCATACGGGACAGCTAATGAAAAACTGTTTTTT. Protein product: CSAYGTANEKLFF. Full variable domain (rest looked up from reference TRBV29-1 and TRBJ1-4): SAVISQKPSRDICQRGTSLTIQCQVDSQVTMMFWYRQQPGQSLTLIATANQGSEATYESGFVIDKFPISRPNLTFSTLTVSNMSPEDSSIYLCSAYGTANEKLFFGSGTQLSVL.

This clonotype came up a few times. CDR3 region: CASIGQGGGYGYTF. Here the CDR3 DNA reads TGTGCCAGCATAGGGCAGGGCGGCGGCTATGGCTACACCTTC. V usage is TRBV2 and J usage is TRBJ1-2; D may be TRBD1 (5 bases). The CDR3 runs to 14 residues. V was trimmed by 7 bases and J by 4 bases, leaving 16 bases between them. The germline gives CDR1 SNHLY, CDR2 FYNNEI.